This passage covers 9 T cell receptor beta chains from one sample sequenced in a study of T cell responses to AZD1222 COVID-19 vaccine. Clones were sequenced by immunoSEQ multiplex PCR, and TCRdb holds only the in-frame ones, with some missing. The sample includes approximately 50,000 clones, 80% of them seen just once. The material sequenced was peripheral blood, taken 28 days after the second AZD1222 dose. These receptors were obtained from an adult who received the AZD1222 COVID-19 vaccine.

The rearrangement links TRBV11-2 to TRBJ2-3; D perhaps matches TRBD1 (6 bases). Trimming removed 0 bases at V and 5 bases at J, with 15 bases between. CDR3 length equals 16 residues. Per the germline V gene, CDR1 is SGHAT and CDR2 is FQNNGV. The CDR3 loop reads CASSLDHREAGDTQYF. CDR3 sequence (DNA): TGTGCCAGCAGCTTAGATCACAGGGAAGCCGGAGATACGCAGTATTTT.

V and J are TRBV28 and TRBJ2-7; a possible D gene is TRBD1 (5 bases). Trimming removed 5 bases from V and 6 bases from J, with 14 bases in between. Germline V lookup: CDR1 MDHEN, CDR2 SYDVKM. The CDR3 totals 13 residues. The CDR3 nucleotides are TGTGCCAGCAGTCCCGCAGGGTCTGGCGAGCAGTACTTC. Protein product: CASSPAGSGEQYF.

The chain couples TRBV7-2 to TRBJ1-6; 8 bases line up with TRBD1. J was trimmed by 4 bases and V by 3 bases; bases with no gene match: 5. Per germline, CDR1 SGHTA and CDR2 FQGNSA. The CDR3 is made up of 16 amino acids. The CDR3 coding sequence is TGTGCCAGCAGCTTGGGCAGGGGGCTTTATAATTCACCCCTCCACTTT. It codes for CASSLGRGLYNSPLHF.

The CDR3 coding sequence is TGTGCCAGCAGCCAAGGGGCAGAGACCCAGTACTTC. This sequence encodes CASSQGAETQYF. The chain employs TRBV3-1 (or the pseudogene TRBV3-2) and TRBJ2-5; D is ambiguous. V gave up 1 base and J gave up 4 bases, with 4 bases separating them. This CDR3 spans 12 amino acids. CDR1 and CDR2 from the germline V gene are LGHDT and YNNKEL (reference sequence).

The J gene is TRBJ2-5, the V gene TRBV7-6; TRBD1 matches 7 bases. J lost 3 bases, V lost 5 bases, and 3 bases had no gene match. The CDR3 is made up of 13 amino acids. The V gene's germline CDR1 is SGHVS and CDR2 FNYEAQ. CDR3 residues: CASSAGTEETQYF. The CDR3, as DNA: TGTGCCAGCAGCGCCGGGACAGAAGAGACCCAGTACTTC.

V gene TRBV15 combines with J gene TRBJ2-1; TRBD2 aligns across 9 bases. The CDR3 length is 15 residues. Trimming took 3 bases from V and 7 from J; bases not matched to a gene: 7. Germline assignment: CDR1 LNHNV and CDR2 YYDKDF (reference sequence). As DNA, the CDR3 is TGTGCCACCAGCAGGGGGGGGCTAGCGGGAAATGAGCAGTTCTTC. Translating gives CATSRGGLAGNEQFF.

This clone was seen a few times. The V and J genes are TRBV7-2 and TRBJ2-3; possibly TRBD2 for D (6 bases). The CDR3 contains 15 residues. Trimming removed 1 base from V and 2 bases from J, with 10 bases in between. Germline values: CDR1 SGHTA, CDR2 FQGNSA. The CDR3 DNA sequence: TGTGCCAGCAGCTTAGATTGGACTAACACAGATACGCAGTATTTT. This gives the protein CASSLDWTNTDTQYF.

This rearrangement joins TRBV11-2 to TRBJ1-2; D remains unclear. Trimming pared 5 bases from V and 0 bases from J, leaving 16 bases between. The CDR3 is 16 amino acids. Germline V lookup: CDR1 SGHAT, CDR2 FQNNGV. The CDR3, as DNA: TGTGCCAGCAGCCCCGTATCGGTCAGAGCTAACTATGGCTACACCTTC. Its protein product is CASSPVSVRANYGYTF.

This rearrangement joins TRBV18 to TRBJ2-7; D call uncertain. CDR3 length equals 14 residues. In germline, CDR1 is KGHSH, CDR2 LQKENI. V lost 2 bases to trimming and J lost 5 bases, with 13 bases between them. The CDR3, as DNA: TGTGCCAGCTCACCAGGGCTAGGTGGTGACGAGCAGTACTTC. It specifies CASSPGLGGDEQYF.